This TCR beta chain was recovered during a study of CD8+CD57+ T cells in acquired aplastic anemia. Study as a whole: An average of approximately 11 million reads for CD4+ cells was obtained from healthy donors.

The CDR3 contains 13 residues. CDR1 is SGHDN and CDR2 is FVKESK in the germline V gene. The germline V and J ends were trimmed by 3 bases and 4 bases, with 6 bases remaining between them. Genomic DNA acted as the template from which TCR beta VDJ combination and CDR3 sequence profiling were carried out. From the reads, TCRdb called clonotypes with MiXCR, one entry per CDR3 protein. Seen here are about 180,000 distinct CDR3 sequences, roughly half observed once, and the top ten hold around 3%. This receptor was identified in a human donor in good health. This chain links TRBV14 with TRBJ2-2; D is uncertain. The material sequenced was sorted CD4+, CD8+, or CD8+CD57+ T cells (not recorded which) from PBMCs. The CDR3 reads CASSQRSTGELFF. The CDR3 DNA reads TGTGCCAGCAGCCAGAGGAGCACCGGGGAGCTGTTTTTT.